This entry features one T cell receptor beta chain sequence. This receptor's antigen is unknown. No qualities accompany the bases; no much larger clone lies one base away. The sample belongs to a study of cytomegalovirus exposure and HLA in healthy donors (dated by TCRdb to 2015 to 2018). Regarding the complete study: An earlier analysis of several hundred of the donors reported approximately 300 Gb of sequence data and roughly 100 million unique TCR beta sequences from about 179 million T cells. An early release that covered fewer than 750 HLA-typed donors contained approximately 290 gigabases of sequencing data and tens of millions of unique TCR sequences. Of the 300 to 450 genotyped donors, 65% to 90% fell in the genetic ancestry cluster associated with self-reported Caucasian donors. The study aimed to test whether cataloging public T cell receptors could reveal signatures of past pathogen exposure. Using immunosequencing, the study profiled T cell repertoires from about 650 subjects and related those repertoires to cytomegalovirus serostatus. In addition to the first cohort of roughly 670 subjects, a separate validation cohort of 120 different subjects was used. To predict cytomegalovirus infection status, the study combined high-throughput TCR immunosequencing, statistical association of individual TCRs with disease status, and machine learning. In a later analysis, previously published TCR beta repertoires from some 640 donors were re-analyzed and high-resolution HLA genotyping was added so that TCR occurrence patterns could be studied. The later analysis used no new phenotypic data to find candidate immune exposures, relying instead on TCR beta sequences and their occurrence across donors. An earlier analysis of around 540 of the donors applied high-throughput TCR beta sequencing to assess whether each TCR beta V gene segment acted as functional or pseudogenic. Donor age, sex, ethnicity and CMV serostatus were compiled alongside the repertoire data. In a later genetic analysis, genome-wide SNP genotypes for about three fifths of the 666 donors were used, and that subset was treated as a discovery cohort. All discovery cohort repertoires had been generated using a single sequencing platform. HLA typing included class I and class II loci at four-digit resolution. The number of typed donors differed by locus: 629-630 for A, B, C, DRB1 and DQB1; some 500 for DQA1; approximately 600 for DPA1; and around 490 for DPB1. Because of strong linkage in the cohort, roughly five DR-DQ haplotypes were treated as single units for association and clustering. Across under 500 genotyped donors of the cohort, an average of 235,054 unique TCR beta nucleotide sequences per donor were sequenced, and roughly 20% of those sequences were non-productive. The study at large found these results: The presence/absence analyses assumed that sequencing depth was roughly uniform across donors, and that assumption may not be true. The authors suggested that the approach could potentially be extended to other disease states and immunological phenotypes. The sequencing pipeline was judged likely to have produced a cluster of highly shared sequence variants as a technical artifact. The study gave a list of roughly 150 TCR beta chains associated with cytomegalovirus. The classifier was reported to diagnose cytomegalovirus status with high specificity and sensitivity in both the original cohort and the validation cohort. Most CMV-associated TCR beta chains appeared to be HLA-restricted in a later analysis, and the HLA associations seemed to be driven largely by CMV exposure. A further reported finding was that TCR beta sequences accurately predicted the HLA-A and HLA-B alleles for most subjects in the first cohort. Some IMGT-functional V segments, including TRBV6-2 and TRBV6-3, could not be distinguished by the 87-base-pair reads and were therefore excluded. A later analysis associated approximately 17,000 TCR beta sequences with specific HLA alleles at a false discovery rate of 0.05. Linkage disequilibrium might explain the correlated functional status among segregating V segments, but an unknown experimental factor could not be excluded. When HLA alleles, especially DR and DQ, strongly co-occurred, TCR associations were difficult to assign to individual alleles. Across donors, most TCR sequences were observed very rarely, whereas some public TCRs were present in many individuals. Because some donors lacked HLA typing at each locus, the association tests relied only on the typed subset. A later genetic analysis associated a missense DCLRE1C variant with V-gene and J-gene trimming of TCR beta chains, and an independent cohort replicated the association. In a later analysis, the rate of TCR association differed among HLA loci, with DRB1 alleles having the most associated TCRs and HLA-C alleles having the fewest. CMV serostatus was the only immune exposure information available for the cohort. In a later analysis, HLA-associated TCR beta chains were found to be more clonally expanded and to have lower generation probabilities than equally common non-associated chains. In an earlier analysis of under 600 of the donors, most TCR beta V segments were observed in productive rearrangements about 90% or about 30% of the time, broadly matching IMGT annotations. A later analysis reported that several top co-occurrence clusters appeared linked to parvovirus B19, influenza, CMV and Epstein-Barr virus. The earlier analysis of approximately 560 of the donors excluded 15 to 20 rarely observed V segments, including chromosome 9 orphons, because counts were too low. In vitro tests confirmed that a few of the cytomegalovirus-associated TCR beta chains recognize cytomegalovirus antigens. Compared with the 666-donor mean, donors in an Asian-associated ancestry cluster had fewer N-insertions in productive TCRs, according to a later genetic analysis. The cohort was sequenced for TCR beta chains only, and without alpha or paired-chain data the features that could be detected were limited.

The cohort comprised under 700 healthy bone marrow donors. At the time of sampling, all cohort members were nominally healthy, though unrecorded immune exposures were likely present. The donor tested CMV seropositive, placing the donor among the 290 or so seropositive members of the cohort. A peripheral blood sample was collected from each donor, and TCR beta sequencing was performed on peripheral blood mononuclear cells. The Qiagen DNeasy Blood Extraction Kit was used to extract genomic DNA from the blood cell samples. Libraries came from the immunoSEQ multiplex PCR assay. For the multiplex PCR, a mixture combining 60 forward primers for TCR Vbeta segments and 13 reverse primers for TCR Jbeta segments was used. The CDR3 region of rearranged TCR beta genes was amplified from genomic DNA with a multiplex PCR assay. Amplified TCR beta libraries were sequenced as 87-base-pair reads on the Illumina HiSeq System. The source study handled its data this way. Across the 640 or so repertoires, a later analysis counted approximately 83 million unique TCR beta chains, some 11 million of which were shared by at least two donors. Raw reads were error-corrected and collapsed into unique sequences with a nearest-neighbor algorithm that merged closely related sequences to remove PCR and sequencing errors. To assign V, D and J gene segments, CDR3 sequences were aligned to IMGT reference sequences. For a sequence to be retained, a match of at least six nucleotides was required to both a V gene segment and a J gene segment. Rearrangements were called productive when the CDR3 lacked stop codons and stayed in frame with V and J; all others were non-productive. CDR3 was defined by IMGT convention, running from the second conserved V-encoded cysteine to the conserved J-encoded phenylalanine. The earlier analysis of about 640 of the donors excluded any sequence lacking an unambiguous match to a single V gene segment. An earlier analysis of approximately 590 of the donors called V segments functional above 56.7% productive rearrangements and segregating when the between-donor standard deviation exceeded 5%. A statistical classification framework was built to diagnose cytomegalovirus status from the catalog of TCR beta chain sequences. V and J gene assignment, in a later analysis, came from comparing TCR nucleotide sequences with IMGT/GENE-DB human TR gene sequences. A later analysis assigned CDR3 sequences and most-parsimonious VDJ recombination scenarios with the TCRdist pipeline. In a later analysis, each TCR beta chain was defined by its CDR3 amino acid sequence together with its V-gene family, and reads lacking a unique V-gene family were excluded. As a way to deal with suspected cross-contamination and a sequencing artifact, a later analysis dropped over 550 nucleotide sequences that were highly shared and had low generation probability. In a later analysis, a clonal expansion index for each public chain was calculated from normalized within-repertoire ranks of inferred template counts. In a later analysis, generation probabilities were computed with a VDJ recombination model fitted to out-of-frame rearrangements, and the resulting probabilities were checked against IGoR. In a later analysis, hypergeometric tests were used to score TCR-TCR, TCR-HLA and TCR-CMV co-occurrence, with a repertoire-size bias correction applied to TCR pairs. A later analysis estimated false discovery rates by permuting HLA or CMV assignments 20 times. In a later analysis, co-occurring TCRs were grouped using DBSCAN, and TCRdist sequence similarity was added for clustering within HLA-allele-positive subsets. For co-occurrence clustering, repertoires with fewer than 30,000 or more than 120,000 public chains were excluded, along with roughly five repertoires with anomalous nucleotide sharing. The table was pulled from immuneACCESS by TCRdb, which kept in-frame rearrangements only. Such tables lose some clones; where checked, under half of the loss comes from unresolved V genes, and the rest has no known cause. V and J calls and clone size come straight from that table; D and trimming were deduced from the DNA. The sample table shows more than 90,000 clones, and 65% to 90% are seen once. Around 4.2% of the sample belongs to the ten largest clones.

Sequences LNHNV (CDR1) and YYDKDF (CDR2) are obtained from the germline V gene (reference sequence). V loses 2 bases at its end and J loses 3 bases; junction bases beyond the gene matches: 7. The CDR3 starts with the cysteine, ends with the phenylalanine, and has 16 residues. Solely the CDR3 DNA is kept, with 48 bases framed from the first base. This TCR was sampled from a woman aged 70-85 years in good health and CMV-seropositive. Sequencing used PBMCs. The chain uses TRBV15 and TRBJ2-5, with TRBD2 matching 9 junction bases. In nucleotides, the sequence is TGTGCCACCAGCAGATCCATCGCGGGAGGGGAAGAGACCCAGTACTTC. It translates as CATSRSIAGGEETQYF.